This is a list of T cell receptor beta chains from one sample in a study of OX40 agonist ivuxolimab in advanced cancers. Clones were sequenced by immunoSEQ multiplex PCR, and TCRdb holds only the in-frame ones, with some missing. This sample has about 80,000 clones, with more than 70% found just once. The source material was CD4+ or CD8+ T cells sorted from blood, sampled in a trial of the OX40 agonist ivuxolimab. The receptors come from an adult with an advanced solid tumor such as melanoma, head and neck, liver or kidney cancer. Each CDR3 is given with its conserved first and last residue. A D gene is named only where the DNA matches it firmly. Clone size is stated in some rows and not others, as once, few, many or a class when expanded.

d_call: TRBD1
clone_size: .
j_call: TRBJ1-2
v_call: TRBV19
cdr3_aa: CASSPPDRGYGYTF
cdr3_nt: TGTGCCAGTAGTCCCCCGGACAGGGGGTATGGCTACACCTTC

d_call: .
clone_size: .
j_call: TRBJ1-5
v_call: TRBV27
cdr3_aa: CASSVSNSNQPQHF
cdr3_nt: TGTGCCAGCAGTGTCAGCAATAGCAATCAGCCCCAGCATTTT

d_call: .
clone_size: .
j_call: TRBJ1-5
v_call: TRBV10-1
cdr3_aa: CASSGRDIQHF
cdr3_nt: TGCGCCAGCAGTGGCCGGGACATCCAGCATTTT

d_call: TRBD2
clone_size: .
j_call: TRBJ2-2
v_call: TRBV29-1
cdr3_aa: CSVGVGGYGELFF
cdr3_nt: TGCAGCGTTGGGGTGGGGGGGTACGGGGAGCTGTTTTTT

d_call: TRBD2
clone_size: .
j_call: TRBJ2-2
v_call: TRBV18
cdr3_aa: CASSPQGGDNTGELFF
cdr3_nt: TGTGCCAGCTCACCACAGGGAGGGGACAACACCGGGGAGCTGTTTTTT

d_call: .
clone_size: .
j_call: TRBJ1-1
v_call: TRBV9
cdr3_aa: CASSVHFQGSHTEAFF
cdr3_nt: TGTGCCAGCAGCGTTCACTTTCAGGGTAGTCACACTGAAGCTTTCTTT

d_call: .
clone_size: .
j_call: TRBJ2-3
v_call: TRBV7-9
cdr3_aa: CASSFQGTDTQYF
cdr3_nt: TGTGCCAGCAGCTTCCAGGGGACAGATACGCAGTATTTT

d_call: .
clone_size: .
j_call: TRBJ1-1
v_call: TRBV19
cdr3_aa: CASTPPGWENTEAFF
cdr3_nt: TGTGCCAGTACCCCTCCGGGGTGGGAGAACACCGAAGCTTTCTTT

d_call: TRBD1
clone_size: .
j_call: TRBJ2-5
v_call: TRBV5-5
cdr3_aa: CASSSGTGRLETQYF
cdr3_nt: TGTGCCAGCAGCTCCGGGACAGGGAGGCTGGAGACCCAGTACTTC

d_call: .
clone_size: .
j_call: TRBJ2-7
v_call: TRBV5-4
cdr3_aa: CASSRPGMGRYEQYF
cdr3_nt: TGTGCCAGCAGCCGCCCCGGGATGGGGCGCTACGAGCAGTACTTC

d_call: TRBD1
clone_size: .
j_call: TRBJ1-2
v_call: TRBV6-5
cdr3_aa: CASSLPGTGNYGYTF
cdr3_nt: TGTGCCAGCAGTCTACCCGGGACAGGGAACTATGGCTACACCTTC

d_call: TRBD1
clone_size: once
j_call: TRBJ2-7
v_call: TRBV5-6
cdr3_aa: CASSLGQDRGQYF
cdr3_nt: TGTGCCAGCAGCCTCGGACAGGATAGAGGGCAGTACTTC

d_call: .
clone_size: .
j_call: TRBJ1-2
v_call: TRBV5-4
cdr3_aa: CASSPDPGDYGYTF
cdr3_nt: TGTGCCAGCAGCCCGGACCCAGGGGACTATGGCTACACCTTC

d_call: .
clone_size: medium-sized
j_call: TRBJ1-2
v_call: TRBV19
cdr3_aa: CASSPVGVDYGYTF
cdr3_nt: TGTGCCAGTAGCCCCGTGGGAGTAGACTATGGCTACACCTTC

d_call: TRBD1
clone_size: .
j_call: TRBJ1-4
v_call: TRBV9
cdr3_aa: CASSVQGGVEKLFF
cdr3_nt: TGTGCCAGCAGCGTACAGGGGGGAGTTGAAAAACTGTTTTTT

d_call: .
clone_size: .
j_call: TRBJ1-5
v_call: TRBV2
cdr3_aa: CASSEFSPTNQPQHF
cdr3_nt: TGTGCCAGCAGTGAATTTTCCCCCACTAATCAGCCCCAGCATTTT

d_call: .
clone_size: .
j_call: TRBJ1-1
v_call: TRBV14
cdr3_aa: CASSQAREREAFF
cdr3_nt: TGTGCCAGCAGCCAAGCTCGGGAGCGAGAAGCTTTCTTT